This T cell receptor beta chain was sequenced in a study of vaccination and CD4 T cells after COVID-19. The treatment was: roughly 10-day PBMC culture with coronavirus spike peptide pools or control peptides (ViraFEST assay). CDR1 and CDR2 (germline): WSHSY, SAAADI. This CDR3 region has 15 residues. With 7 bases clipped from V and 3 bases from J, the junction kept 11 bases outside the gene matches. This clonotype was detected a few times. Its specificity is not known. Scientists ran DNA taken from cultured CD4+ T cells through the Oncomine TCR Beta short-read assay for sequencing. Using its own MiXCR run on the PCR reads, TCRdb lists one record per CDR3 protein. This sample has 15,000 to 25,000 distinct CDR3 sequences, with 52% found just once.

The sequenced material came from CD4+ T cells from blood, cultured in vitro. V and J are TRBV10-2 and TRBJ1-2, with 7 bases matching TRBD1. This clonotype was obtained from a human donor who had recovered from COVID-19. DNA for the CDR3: TGCGCCAGCACAGGGGGACGGGGGGGTGACTATGGCTACACCTTC. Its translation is CASTGGRGGDYGYTF.